This T cell receptor (beta chain) was observed in a study of blood T cell repertoires in COVID-19. Turning to the study itself: Sources were T cells, B-cell-depleted T cells, or PBMCs; the material itself was cDNA or gDNA.

Original handling: Scientists estimated how many nucleated cells there were by amplifying reference gene primers. Profiling relied on immunoSEQ multiplex PCR, and the TCRdb table lists in-frame clones only, not all of them. V and J calls and clone size come straight from that table; D and trimming were deduced from the DNA. The sample records fewer than 150,000 clones, more than 80% being singletons. The V segment lost 6 bases and the J segment 4 bases; nucleotides outside the gene matches: 0. This CDR3 is built from 13 residues. Sequencing was carried out using peripheral blood. The chain uses TRBV12-3 or TRBV12-4 and TRBJ1-3; 10 positions agree with TRBD1. This TCR derives from a human donor in a cohort sampled during active COVID-19. DNA of the CDR3: TGTGCCAGCAGGGGACAGGGGGGAAACACCATATATTTT. Its translation: CASRGQGGNTIYF.